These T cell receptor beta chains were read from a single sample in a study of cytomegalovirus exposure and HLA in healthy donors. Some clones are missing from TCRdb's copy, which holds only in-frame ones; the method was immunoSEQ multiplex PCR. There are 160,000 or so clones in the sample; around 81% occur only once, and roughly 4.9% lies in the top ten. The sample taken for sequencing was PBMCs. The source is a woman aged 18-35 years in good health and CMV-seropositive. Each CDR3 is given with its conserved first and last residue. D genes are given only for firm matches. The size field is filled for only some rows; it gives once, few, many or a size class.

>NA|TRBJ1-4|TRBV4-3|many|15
CASSQVADYNEKLFF
TGCGCCAGCAGCCAAGTGGCGGATTATAATGAAAAACTGTTTTTT
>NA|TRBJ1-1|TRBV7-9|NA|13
CASSPTRGTEAFF
TGTGCCAGCAGCCCAACGCGGGGAACTGAAGCTTTCTTT
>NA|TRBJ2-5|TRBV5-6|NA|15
CASSLLGQGLQTQYF
TGTGCCAGCAGCTTGCTGGGGCAGGGCTTACAGACCCAGTACTTC
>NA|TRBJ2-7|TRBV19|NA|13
CASSIRTVGEQYF
TGTGCCAGTAGTATTCGGACAGTTGGCGAGCAGTACTTC
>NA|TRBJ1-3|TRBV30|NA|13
CACQGSVGNTIYF
TGTGCCTGCCAGGGGAGCGTTGGAAACACCATATATTTT
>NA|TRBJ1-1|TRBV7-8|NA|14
CASSYPGGGTEAFF
TGTGCCAGCAGCTACCCTGGGGGGGGCACTGAAGCTTTCTTT
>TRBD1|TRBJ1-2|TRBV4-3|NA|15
CASSPQTTGFYGYTF
TGCGCCAGCAGCCCCCAAACGACAGGGTTCTATGGCTACACCTTC
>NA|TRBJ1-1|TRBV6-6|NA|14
CASSAGTGNTEAFF
TGTGCCAGCAGCGCGGGGACGGGCAACACTGAAGCTTTCTTT
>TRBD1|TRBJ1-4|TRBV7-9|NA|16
CASSHGTGGGNEKLFF
TGTGCCAGCAGCCACGGGACAGGGGGCGGGAATGAAAAACTGTTTTTT
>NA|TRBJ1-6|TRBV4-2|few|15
CASSQESGADSPLHF
TGTGCCAGCAGCCAAGAGAGCGGGGCCGATTCACCCCTCCACTTT
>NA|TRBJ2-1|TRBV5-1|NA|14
CASSLNQGVDEQFF
TGCGCCAGCAGCTTGAATCAGGGCGTCGATGAGCAGTTCTTC
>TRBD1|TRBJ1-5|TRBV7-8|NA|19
CASSLNRGRIDLSNQPQHF
TGTGCCAGCAGCCTCAACAGGGGGCGCATAGATCTGAGCAATCAGCCCCAGCATTTT
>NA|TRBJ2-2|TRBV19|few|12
CASSIRAGELFF
TGTGCCAGTAGTATACGTGCCGGGGAGCTGTTTTTT
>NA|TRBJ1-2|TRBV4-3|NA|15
CASSQEAFTGYGYTF
TGCGCCAGCAGCCAAGAAGCTTTTACAGGGTACGGCTACACCTTC
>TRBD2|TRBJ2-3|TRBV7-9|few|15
CASSRGTSGTDTQYF
TGTGCCAGCAGCAGAGGGACTAGCGGCACAGATACGCAGTATTTT
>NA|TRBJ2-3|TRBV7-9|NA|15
CSSTSSGGLPDTQYF
TGTTCCAGCACCTCTTCCGGGGGGCTCCCAGATACGCAGTATTTT
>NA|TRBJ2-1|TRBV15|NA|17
CATSRGPYRESYNEQFF
TGTGCCACCAGCAGAGGTCCTTACAGGGAGAGCTACAATGAGCAGTTCTTC
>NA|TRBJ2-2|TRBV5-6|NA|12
CASRRDTGELFF
TGTGCCAGCAGACGAGACACCGGGGAGCTGTTTTTT
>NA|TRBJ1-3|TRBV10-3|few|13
CAIKSDRGNTIYF
TGTGCCATCAAAAGTGACAGGGGAAACACCATATATTTT
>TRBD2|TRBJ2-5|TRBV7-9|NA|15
CASRVASGGQETQYF
TGTGCCAGCAGGGTGGCTAGCGGGGGTCAAGAGACCCAGTACTTC
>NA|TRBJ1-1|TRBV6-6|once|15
CASSYAQQGRTEAFF
TGTGCCAGCAGCTACGCCCAACAGGGTCGGACTGAAGCTTTCTTT
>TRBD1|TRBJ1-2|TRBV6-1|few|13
CASKGQGSYGYTF
TGTGCCAGCAAAGGACAGGGGAGCTATGGCTACACCTTC
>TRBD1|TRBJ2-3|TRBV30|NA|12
CAGTGPPDTQYF
TGTGCCGGGACAGGGCCCCCAGATACGCAGTATTTT
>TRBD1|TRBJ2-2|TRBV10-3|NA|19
CAISDPGETGGEGNGELFF
TGTGCCATCAGTGATCCGGGGGAGACAGGGGGCGAGGGAAACGGGGAGCTGTTTTTT
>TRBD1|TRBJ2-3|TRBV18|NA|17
CASSPAGGTGGRGTQYF
TGTGCCAGCTCACCAGCAGGAGGGACAGGGGGACGTGGTACGCAGTATTTT
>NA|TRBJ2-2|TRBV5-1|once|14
CASSGNRDTGELFF
TGCGCCAGCAGCGGTAACCGGGACACCGGGGAGCTGTTTTTT
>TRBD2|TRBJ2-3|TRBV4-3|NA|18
CASSHETLKTSGADTQYF
TGCGCCAGCAGCCACGAAACACTAAAGACTAGCGGGGCGGATACGCAGTATTTT
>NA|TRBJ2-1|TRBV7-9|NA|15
CASSLASGRVNEQFF
TGTGCCAGCAGCTTAGCTAGCGGACGAGTCAATGAGCAGTTCTTC
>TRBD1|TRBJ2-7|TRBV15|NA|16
CATSREYGQGASEQYF
TGTGCCACCAGCAGAGAATATGGGCAGGGGGCATCCGAGCAGTACTTC
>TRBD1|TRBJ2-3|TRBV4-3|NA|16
CASSQVTGGNTDTQYF
TGCGCCAGCAGCCAAGTGACAGGGGGCAACACAGATACGCAGTATTTT
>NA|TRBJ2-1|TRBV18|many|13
CASCALLFNEQFF
TGTGCCAGCTGCGCCTTGCTATTCAATGAGCAGTTCTTC
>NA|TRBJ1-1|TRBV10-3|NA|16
CAIRDTAGIVNTEAFF
TGTGCCATCAGGGATACGGCGGGTATAGTGAACACTGAAGCTTTCTTT
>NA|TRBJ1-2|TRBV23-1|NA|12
CPGPGGPYGYTF
TGCCCCGGCCCCGGTGGGCCTTATGGCTACACCTTC
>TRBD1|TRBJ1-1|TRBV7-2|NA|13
CASSETGGTEAFF
TGTGCCAGCAGTGAGACAGGGGGGACTGAAGCTTTCTTT
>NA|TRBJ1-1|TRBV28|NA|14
CASHFEGARREAFF
TGTGCCAGCCACTTCGAGGGAGCAAGACGTGAAGCTTTCTTT
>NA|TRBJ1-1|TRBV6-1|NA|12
CASTTWGLEAFF
TGTGCCAGCACTACCTGGGGACTAGAAGCTTTCTTT
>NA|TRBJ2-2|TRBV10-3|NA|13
CAITSTYTGELFF
TGTGCCATCACGAGCACCTACACCGGGGAGCTGTTTTTT
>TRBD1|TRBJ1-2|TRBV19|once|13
CASSRDRAGGYTF
TGTGCCAGTAGTAGGGACAGGGCTGGTGGCTACACCTTC
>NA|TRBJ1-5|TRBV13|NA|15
CASSIREEKGQPQHF
TGTGCCAGCAGCATCCGGGAGGAAAAGGGGCAGCCCCAGCATTTT
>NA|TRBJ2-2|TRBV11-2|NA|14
CASSLAGEAGELFF
TGTGCCAGCAGCCTCGCCGGGGAGGCCGGGGAGCTGTTTTTT
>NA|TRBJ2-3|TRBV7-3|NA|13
CASSRTSTDTQYF
TGTGCCAGCAGCCGGACAAGCACAGATACGCAGTATTTT
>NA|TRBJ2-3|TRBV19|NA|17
CASSIGYYDVPTDTQYF
TGTGCCAGTAGTATAGGATACTATGACGTTCCCACAGATACGCAGTATTTT
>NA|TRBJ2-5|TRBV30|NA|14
CAWSVQGGRETQYF
TGTGCCTGGAGTGTACAGGGGGGGCGGGAGACCCAGTACTTC
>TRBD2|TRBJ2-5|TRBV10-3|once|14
CAISPSGGEETQYF
TGTGCCATCAGCCCTAGCGGGGGCGAGGAGACCCAGTACTTC
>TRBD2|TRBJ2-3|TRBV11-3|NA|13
CASSFRTSGEKYF
TGTGCCAGCAGCTTCAGGACTAGCGGGGAAAAGTATTTT
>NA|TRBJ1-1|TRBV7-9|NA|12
CASSLDHSGAFF
TGTGCCAGCAGCTTAGACCACTCAGGAGCTTTCTTT
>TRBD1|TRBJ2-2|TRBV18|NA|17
CASSPNRGKLDTGELFF
TGTGCCAGCTCACCGAACAGGGGTAAGTTGGACACCGGGGAGCTGTTTTTT
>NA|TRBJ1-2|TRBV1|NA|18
CTSSQEGRDGSMGYGYTF
TGCACCAGCAGCCAAGAGGGGCGGGACGGCTCGATGGGGTATGGCTACACCTTC
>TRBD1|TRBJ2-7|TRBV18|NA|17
CASSPKNPGTGTYEQYF
TGTGCCAGCTCACCCAAAAATCCCGGGACAGGGACCTACGAGCAGTACTTC
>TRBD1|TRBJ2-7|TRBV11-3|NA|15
CASSPDGTGAYEQYF
TGTGCCAGCAGCCCAGACGGGACAGGGGCCTACGAGCAGTACTTC
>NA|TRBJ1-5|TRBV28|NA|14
CASRDLYSNQPQHF
TGTGCCAGCAGAGACTTATATAGCAATCAGCCCCAGCATTTT